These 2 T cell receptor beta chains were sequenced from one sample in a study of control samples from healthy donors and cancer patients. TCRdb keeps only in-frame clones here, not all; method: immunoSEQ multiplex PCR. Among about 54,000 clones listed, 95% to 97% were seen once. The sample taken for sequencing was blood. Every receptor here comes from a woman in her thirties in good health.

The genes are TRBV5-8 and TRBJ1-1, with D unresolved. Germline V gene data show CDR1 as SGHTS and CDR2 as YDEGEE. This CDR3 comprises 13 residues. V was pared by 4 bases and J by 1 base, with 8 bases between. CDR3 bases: TGTGCCAGCAGCCAAGAAGGGAACACTGAAGCTTTCTTT. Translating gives CASSQEGNTEAFF.

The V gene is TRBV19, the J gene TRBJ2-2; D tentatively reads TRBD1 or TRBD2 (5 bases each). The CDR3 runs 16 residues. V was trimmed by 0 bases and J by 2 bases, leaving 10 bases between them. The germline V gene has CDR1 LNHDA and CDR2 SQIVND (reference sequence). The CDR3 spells CASSIDLGGNTGELFF. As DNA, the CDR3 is TGTGCCAGTAGTATAGATCTTGGGGGAAACACCGGGGAGCTGTTTTTT.